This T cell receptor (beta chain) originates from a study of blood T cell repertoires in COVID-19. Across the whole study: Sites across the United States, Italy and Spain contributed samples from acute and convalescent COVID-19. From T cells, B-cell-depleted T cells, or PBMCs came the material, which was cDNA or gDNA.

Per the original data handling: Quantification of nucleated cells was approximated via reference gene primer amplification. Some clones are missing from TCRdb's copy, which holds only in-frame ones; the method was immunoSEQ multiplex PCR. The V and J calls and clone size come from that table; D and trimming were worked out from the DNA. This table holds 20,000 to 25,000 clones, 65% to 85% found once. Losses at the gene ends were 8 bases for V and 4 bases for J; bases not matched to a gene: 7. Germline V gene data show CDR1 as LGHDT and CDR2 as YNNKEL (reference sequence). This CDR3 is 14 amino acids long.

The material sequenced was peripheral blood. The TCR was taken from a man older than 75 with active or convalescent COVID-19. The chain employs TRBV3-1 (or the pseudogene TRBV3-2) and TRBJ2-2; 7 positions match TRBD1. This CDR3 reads CASHRQGRTGELFF. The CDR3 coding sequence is TGTGCCAGCCACCGACAGGGACGCACCGGGGAGCTGTTTTTT.